This T cell receptor beta chain stems from a study of radiotherapy plus CTLA-4 blockade in lung cancer. V was shortened by 4 bases and J by 9 bases, with 9 bases between the two germline ends. Germline-derived CDR1 and CDR2 are SGHTA and FQGNSA. This CDR3 contains 11 residues. Generated by immunoSEQ multiplex PCR, the TCRdb table keeps only in-frame clones and is missing some. Found here are 84,000 or so clones, roughly four fifths of them singletons; the top ten hold 13% to 15%. This clone was recorded only once. Sequenced material: peripheral blood, taken from a patient treated with radiotherapy plus ipilimumab. This chain joins TRBV7-2 and TRBJ2-5; D uncertain. The origin of this receptor is a human donor with non-small cell lung cancer that progressed on radiotherapy plus ipilimumab. The CDR3 sequence: CASSSLGPQYF. The CDR3 nucleotides read TGTGCCAGCAGCTCATTGGGTCCCCAGTACTTC.